This T cell receptor (beta chain) was recovered during a study of cytomegalovirus exposure and HLA in healthy donors. Study background: Earlier, 117 million unique TCR beta sequences were recovered from approximately 180 million T cells by an analysis. Broader study findings: Previous analysis showed most TCR beta V segments were productive about 90% or about 30% of the time. Donors belonging to an Asian-associated ancestry cluster reportedly showed fewer N-insertions in productive TCRs than the approximately 690-donor mean, according to what a later analysis found. No immune exposure information besides CMV serostatus was available.

Researchers ran the PCR with 60 Vbeta and 13 Jbeta primers. Assay: immunoSEQ multiplex PCR; the TCRdb copy retains only in-frame clones and omits some. In the table there are 200,000 or so clones, over 80% of which are singletons. Note on this clone: No antigen is known for it.

The receptor was isolated from a man aged 30 to 39 in good health and CMV-seronegative. Sequencing input: PBMCs.

CDR3 nucleotide sequence: TGTGCCAGTAGTATACTGGGCTTGCGCGAGCAGTACTTC. It translates to CASSILGLREQYF. The rearrangement joins TRBV19 to TRBJ2-7; no definite D call. V was cut by 2 bases and J by 6 bases, with 11 bases left in between. From germline, CDR1 is LNHDA and CDR2 SQIVND (reference sequence). This CDR3 contains 13 residues. Looking up the rest from reference TRBV19 and TRBJ2-7 gives the full variable domain: DGGITQSPKYLFRKEGQNVTLSCEQNLNHDAMYWYRQDPGQGLRLIYYSQIVNDFQKGDIAEGYSVSREKKESFPLTVTSAQKNPTAFYLCASSILGLREQYFGPGTRLTVT.